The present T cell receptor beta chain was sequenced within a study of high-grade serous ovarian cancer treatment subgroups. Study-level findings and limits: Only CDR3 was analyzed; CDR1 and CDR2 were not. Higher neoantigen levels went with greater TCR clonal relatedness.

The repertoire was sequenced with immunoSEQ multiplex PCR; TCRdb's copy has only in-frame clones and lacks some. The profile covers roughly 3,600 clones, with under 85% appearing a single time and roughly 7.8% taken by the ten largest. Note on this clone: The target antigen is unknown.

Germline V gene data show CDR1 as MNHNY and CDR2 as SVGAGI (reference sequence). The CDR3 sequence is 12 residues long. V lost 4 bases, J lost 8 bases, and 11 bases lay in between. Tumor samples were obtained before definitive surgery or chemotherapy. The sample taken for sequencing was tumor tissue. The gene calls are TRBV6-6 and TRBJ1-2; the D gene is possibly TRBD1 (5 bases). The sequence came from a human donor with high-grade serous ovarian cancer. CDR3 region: CASSFKGNGYTF. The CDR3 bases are TGTGCCAGCAGTTTCAAGGGGAACGGCTACACCTTC.